This T cell receptor beta chain is drawn from a study of shared clonotypes between healthy human individuals. Data came from immunoSEQ multiplex PCR; TCRdb stores just in-frame clones and leaves some out. The sample holds about 470,000 clones, 70% to 80% seen once. Trimming took 6 bases from V and 10 from J, leaving 16 bases between them. Germline V gene lookup returns CDR1 MDHEN and CDR2 SYDVKM. The CDR3 extends over 14 amino acids. The sequenced sample was PBMCs. The TCR was taken from a woman in her thirties or forties in good health. Some clones in this sample may be carry-over from other donors' samples. J is TRBJ1-6 and V is TRBV28; D unresolved. The CDR3 sequence is CASSQPGSASPLHF. Here the CDR3 DNA reads TGTGCCAGCAGCCAGCCCGGTTCAGCCTCACCCCTCCACTTT.